This entry concerns a single T cell receptor beta chain. Its antigen is undetermined. Clones were read by immunoSEQ multiplex PCR, and TCRdb kept only the in-frame ones, dropping some. The sample holds more than 250,000 clones, about nine tenths seen once. This sample is drawn from a study of cytomegalovirus exposure and HLA in healthy donors. The ends were cut back, 8 bases at V and 0 bases at J, with 17 bases in the middle. CDR1 MDHEN and CDR2 SYDVKM come from the germline V gene. This CDR3 has 16 residues. The study, taken as a whole, reports: Rarity marked most TCR sequences, yet some public TCRs occurred in many donors. Researchers reported that a few CMV-associated chains were confirmed in vitro as CMV antigen-specific. Associated with cytomegalovirus, according to the listing, were approximately 160 TCR beta chains.

Sequenced: PBMCs. This rearrangement joins TRBV28 to TRBJ1-5, with unresolved D. This receptor was identified in a woman aged 30 to 39 in good health and CMV-seropositive. The CDR3 sequence is CASSKGWGISNQPQHF. CDR3 bases: TGTGCCAGCTCGAAAGGGTGGGGTATTAGCAATCAGCCCCAGCATTTT.